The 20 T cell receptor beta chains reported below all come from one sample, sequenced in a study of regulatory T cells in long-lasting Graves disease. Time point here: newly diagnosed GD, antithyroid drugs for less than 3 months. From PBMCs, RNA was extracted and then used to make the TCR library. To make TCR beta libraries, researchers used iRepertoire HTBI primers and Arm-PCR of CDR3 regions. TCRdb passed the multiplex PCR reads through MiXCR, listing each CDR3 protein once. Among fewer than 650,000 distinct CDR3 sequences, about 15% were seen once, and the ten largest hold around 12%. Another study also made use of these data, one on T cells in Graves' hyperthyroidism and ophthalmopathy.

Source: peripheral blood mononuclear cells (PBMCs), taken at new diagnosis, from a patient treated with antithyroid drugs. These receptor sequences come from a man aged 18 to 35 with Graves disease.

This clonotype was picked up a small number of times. CDR3 DNA: TGTGCCAGCAGCCGGGACGGGGGCACAGATACGCAGTATTTT. Translation: CASSRDGGTDTQYF. The J gene is TRBJ2-3, the V gene TRBV11-3; TRBD1 or TRBD2 may be the D gene (5 bases each). The V gene lost 5 bases and the J gene lost 1 base, with 10 bases spanning the gap. The CDR3 spans 14 residues. The germline V gene encodes CDR1 SGHNT and CDR2 YENEEA.

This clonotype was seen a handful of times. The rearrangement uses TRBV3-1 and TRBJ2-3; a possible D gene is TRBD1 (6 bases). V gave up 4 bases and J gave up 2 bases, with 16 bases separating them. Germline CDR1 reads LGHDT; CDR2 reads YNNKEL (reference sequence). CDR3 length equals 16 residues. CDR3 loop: CASSPKKGVATDTQYF. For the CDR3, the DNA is TGTGCCAGCAGCCCAAAAAAGGGGGTAGCCACAGATACGCAGTATTTT.

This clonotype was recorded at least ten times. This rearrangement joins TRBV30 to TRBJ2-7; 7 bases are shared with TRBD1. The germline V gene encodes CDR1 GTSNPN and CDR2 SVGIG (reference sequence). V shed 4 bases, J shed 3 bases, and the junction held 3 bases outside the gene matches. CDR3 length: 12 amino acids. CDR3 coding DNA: TGTGCCTGGACCCCAGGGGGCTACGAGCAGTACTTC. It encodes CAWTPGGYEQYF.

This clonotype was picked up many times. In DNA form, the CDR3 reads TGCAGTGCTCGGAAACCGGGACTAGAACTCACAGATACGCAGTATTTT. Residues: CSARKPGLELTDTQYF. The rearrangement uses TRBV20-1 and TRBJ2-3; 8 bases fit TRBD2. With 5 bases clipped from V and 2 bases from J, the junction kept 12 bases outside the gene matches. The germline V gene encodes CDR1 DFQATT and CDR2 SNEGSKA (reference sequence). The CDR3 totals 16 residues.

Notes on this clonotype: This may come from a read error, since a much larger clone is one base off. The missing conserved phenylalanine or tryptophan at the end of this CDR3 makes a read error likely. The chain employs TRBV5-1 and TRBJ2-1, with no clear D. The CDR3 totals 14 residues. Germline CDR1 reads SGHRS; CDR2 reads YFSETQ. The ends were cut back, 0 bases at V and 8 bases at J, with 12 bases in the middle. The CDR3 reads CASSLASDVDEQFS. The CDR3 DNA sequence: TGCGCCAGCAGCTTGGCCAGCGACGTCGATGAGCAGTTCTCC.

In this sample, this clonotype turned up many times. The CDR3 DNA sequence: TGTGCCAGTACCGGACAGGCTTCCTACAATGAGCAGTTCTTC. Translating gives CASTGQASYNEQFF. The rearrangement joins TRBV6-1 to TRBJ2-1, with 7 bases fitting TRBD1. V shed 9 bases, J shed 1 base, and the junction held 6 bases outside the gene matches. The CDR3 length is 14 residues. CDR1 and CDR2 (germline): MNHNS, SASEGT.

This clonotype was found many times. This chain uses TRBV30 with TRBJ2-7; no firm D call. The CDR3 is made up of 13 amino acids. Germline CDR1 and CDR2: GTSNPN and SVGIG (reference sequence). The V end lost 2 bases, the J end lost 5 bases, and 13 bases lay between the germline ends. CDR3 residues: CAWSIQNSHEQYF. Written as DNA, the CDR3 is TGTGCCTGGAGTATCCAGAACAGCCACGAGCAGTACTTC.

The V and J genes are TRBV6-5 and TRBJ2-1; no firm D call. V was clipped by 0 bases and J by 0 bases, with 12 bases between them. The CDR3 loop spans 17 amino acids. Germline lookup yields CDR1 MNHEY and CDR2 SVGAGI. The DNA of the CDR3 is TGTGCCAGCAGTTACTCGGGCGGCCAAAGCTCCTACAATGAGCAGTTCTTC. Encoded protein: CASSYSGGQSSYNEQFF.

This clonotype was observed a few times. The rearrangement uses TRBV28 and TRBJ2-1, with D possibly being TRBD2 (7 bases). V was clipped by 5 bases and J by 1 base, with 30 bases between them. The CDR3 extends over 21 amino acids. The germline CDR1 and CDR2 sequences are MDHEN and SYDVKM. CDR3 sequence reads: CASSVRTGRKLASVSYNEQFF. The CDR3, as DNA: TGTGCCAGCAGTGTAAGAACAGGGAGAAAACTAGCGTCGGTTTCCTACAATGAGCAGTTCTTC.

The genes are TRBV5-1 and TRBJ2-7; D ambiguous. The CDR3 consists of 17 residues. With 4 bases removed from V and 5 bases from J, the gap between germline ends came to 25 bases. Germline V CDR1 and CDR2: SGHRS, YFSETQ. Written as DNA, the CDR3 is TGCGCCAGCAGCCCTTCCCCTTCGACCGACCCTATCAACGAGCAGTACTTC. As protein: CASSPSPSTDPINEQYF. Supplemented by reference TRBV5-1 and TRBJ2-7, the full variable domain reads KAGVTQTPRYLIKTRGQQVTLSCSPISGHRSVSWYQQTPGQGLQFLFEYFSETQRNKGNFPGRFSGRQFSNSRSEMNVSTLELGDSALYLCASSPSPSTDPINEQYFGPGTRLTVT.

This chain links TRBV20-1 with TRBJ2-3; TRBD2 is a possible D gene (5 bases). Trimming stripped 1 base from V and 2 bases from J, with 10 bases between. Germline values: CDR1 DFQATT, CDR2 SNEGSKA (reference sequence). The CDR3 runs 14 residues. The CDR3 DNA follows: TGCAGTGCTAGAGCAGGAGGAATCACAGATACGCAGTATTTT. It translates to CSARAGGITDTQYF.

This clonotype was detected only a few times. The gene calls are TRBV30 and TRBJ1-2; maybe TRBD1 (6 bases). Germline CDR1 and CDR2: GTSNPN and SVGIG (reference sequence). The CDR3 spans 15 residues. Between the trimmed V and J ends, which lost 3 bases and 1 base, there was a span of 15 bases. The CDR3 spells CAWRVQGTLNYGYTF. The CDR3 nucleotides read TGTGCCTGGAGGGTACAGGGAACCCTTAACTATGGCTACACCTTC.

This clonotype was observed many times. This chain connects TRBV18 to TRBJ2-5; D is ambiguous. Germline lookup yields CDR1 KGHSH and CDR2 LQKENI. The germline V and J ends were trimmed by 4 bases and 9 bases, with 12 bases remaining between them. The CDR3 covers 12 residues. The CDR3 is CASSQYGQPQYF. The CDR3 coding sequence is TGTGCCAGCTCACAATATGGGCAGCCCCAGTACTTC.

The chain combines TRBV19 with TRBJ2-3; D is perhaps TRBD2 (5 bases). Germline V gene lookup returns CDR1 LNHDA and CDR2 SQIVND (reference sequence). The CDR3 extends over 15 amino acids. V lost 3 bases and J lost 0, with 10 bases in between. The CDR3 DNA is TGTGCCAGTAGTATGAATGAGCGGAGCACAGATACGCAGTATTTT. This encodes CASSMNERSTDTQYF.

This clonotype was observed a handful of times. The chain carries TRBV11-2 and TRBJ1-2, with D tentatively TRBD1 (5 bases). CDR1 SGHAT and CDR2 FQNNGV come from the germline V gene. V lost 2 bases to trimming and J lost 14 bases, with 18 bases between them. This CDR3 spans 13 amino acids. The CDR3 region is CASSLSSGRVQTF. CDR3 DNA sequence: TGTGCCAGCAGCTTATCGTCGGGCAGGGTTCAAACCTTC.

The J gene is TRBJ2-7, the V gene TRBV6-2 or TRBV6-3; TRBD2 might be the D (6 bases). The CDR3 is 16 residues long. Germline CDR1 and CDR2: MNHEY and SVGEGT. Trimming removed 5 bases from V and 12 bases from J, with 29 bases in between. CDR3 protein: CASSEYRGDDPSGRYF. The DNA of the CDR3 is TGTGCCAGCAGTGAATACCGCGGGGACGATCCGAGTGGCAGGTACTTC.

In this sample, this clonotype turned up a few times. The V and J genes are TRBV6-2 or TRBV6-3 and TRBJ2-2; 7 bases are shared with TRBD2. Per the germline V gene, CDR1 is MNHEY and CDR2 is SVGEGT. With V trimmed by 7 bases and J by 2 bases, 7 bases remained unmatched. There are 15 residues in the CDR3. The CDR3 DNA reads TGTGCCAGCACCAGAAGCGGGGTAAACACCGGGGAGCTGTTTTTT. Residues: CASTRSGVNTGELFF.

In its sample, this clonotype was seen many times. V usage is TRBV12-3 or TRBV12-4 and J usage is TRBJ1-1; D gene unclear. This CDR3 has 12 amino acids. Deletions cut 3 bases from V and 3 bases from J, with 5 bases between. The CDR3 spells CASSLKHTEAFF. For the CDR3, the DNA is TGTGCCAGCAGTTTGAAGCACACTGAAGCTTTCTTT.

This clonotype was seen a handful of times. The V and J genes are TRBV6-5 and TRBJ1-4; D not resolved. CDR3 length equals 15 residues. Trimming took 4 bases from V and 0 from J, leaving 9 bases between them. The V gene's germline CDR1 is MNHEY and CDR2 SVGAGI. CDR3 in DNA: TGTGCCAGCAGTTTTAGCAGTGCAACTAATGAAAAACTGTTTTTT. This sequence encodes CASSFSSATNEKLFF.

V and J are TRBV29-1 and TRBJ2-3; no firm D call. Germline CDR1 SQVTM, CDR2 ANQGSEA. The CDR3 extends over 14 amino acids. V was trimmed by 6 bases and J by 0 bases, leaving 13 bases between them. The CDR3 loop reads CSVGGSSSTDTQYF. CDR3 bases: TGCAGCGTCGGCGGATCATCTAGCACAGATACGCAGTATTTT.